The 5 T cell receptor beta chains below were found in one sample sequenced in a study of shared clonotypes between healthy human individuals. TCRdb's copy holds only in-frame clones and misses some; the assay was immunoSEQ multiplex PCR. Of hundreds of thousands of clones detected, more than 70% appear once; the ten largest clones hold about 1.8%. Sequencing was done on a sample of memory CD4+ T cells sorted from blood. Subset specified: CD45RA-negative fraction. Every receptor here comes from a woman aged 25 to 45 in good health.

This chain joins TRBV6-5 and TRBJ1-2; D call uncertain. The CDR3 is 14 amino acids. V lost 0 bases and J 7 bases, leaving 12 bases between the germline ends. Germline-derived CDR1 and CDR2 are MNHEY and SVGAGI. CDR3 amino acids: CASSYSVLARGYTF. The DNA for the CDR3 is TGTGCCAGCAGTTACTCTGTCCTCGCTCGTGGCTACACCTTC.

V is TRBV11-2 and J is TRBJ2-3, with D maybe TRBD1 (6 bases). This CDR3 spans 14 amino acids. V dropped 5 bases and J dropped 6 bases, with 15 bases sitting between them. CDR1 is SGHAT and CDR2 is FQNNGV in the germline V gene. The CDR3 loop reads CASSGLQGVDTQYF. In nucleotides, the CDR3 is TGTGCCAGCAGCGGATTACAGGGAGTGGATACGCAGTATTTT.

The rearrangement links TRBV5-6 to TRBJ1-2; D is unclear. The CDR3 length is 13 residues. The ends were cut back, 0 bases at V and 0 bases at J, with 3 bases in the middle. Germline CDR1 reads SGHDT; CDR2 reads YYEEEE. This CDR3 is CASSLAANYGYTF. Written as DNA, the CDR3 is TGTGCCAGCAGCTTGGCCGCTAACTATGGCTACACCTTC.

V is TRBV2 and J is TRBJ2-7; 8 positions agree with TRBD1. After removal of 6 bases from V and 0 bases from J, the junction contained 4 bases not matched to a gene. From germline, CDR1 is SNHLY and CDR2 FYNNEI. This CDR3 region has 14 residues. CDR3 nucleotide sequence: TGTGCCAGCAGGGGGGGACAGGCCTCCTACGAGCAGTACTTC. It yields the protein CASRGGQASYEQYF.

The chain has TRBV5-6 and TRBJ2-5; TRBD1 agrees at 10 bases. The germline V gene has CDR1 SGHDT and CDR2 YYEEEE. The CDR3 is 16 amino acids. Trimming cost V 4 bases and J 7 bases; bases outside gene matches: 13. The CDR3 is CASSHLRTGGSGTQYF. CDR3 DNA sequence: TGTGCCAGCAGCCATCTAAGGACAGGGGGGTCGGGGACCCAGTACTTC.